This TCR beta chain was profiled in a study of blood T cell repertoires in COVID-19. Background on the study: Spain, Italy and the United States supplied samples that represented acute and convalescent COVID-19. T cells, B-cell-depleted T cells, or PBMCs supplied cDNA or gDNA.

Source study methods: Estimation of nucleated cell counts was performed using reference gene primer amplification. The repertoire was sequenced with immunoSEQ multiplex PCR; TCRdb's copy has only in-frame clones and lacks some. V, J and clone size derive from that table, while D and trimming were established from the DNA sequence. The repertoire has 200,000 to 250,000 clones, about 85% of them found once; the top ten carry roughly 3.1%. The sequence came from a man between 18 and 29 years old with active or convalescent COVID-19. The sequenced material came from peripheral blood.

The CDR3 loop reads CASTRLTNQQYF. As DNA, the CDR3 is TGTGCCAGCACCAGACTGACTAATCAGCAGTACTTC. The chain recombines TRBV2 with TRBJ2-7; possibly TRBD2 for D (5 bases). V lost 7 bases and J 8 bases, leaving 15 bases between the germline ends. This CDR3 has 12 amino acids. Germline V CDR1 and CDR2: SNHLY, FYNNEI.